This T cell receptor beta chain stems from a study of preoperative IRX-2 immunotherapy in early breast cancer. Treatment denoted: preoperative locoregional IRX-2 cytokine immunotherapy. This phase Ib study tested locoregional IRX-2 cytokine immunotherapy given before surgery. The CDR3 covers 13 residues. Trimming removed 1 base at V and 4 bases at J, with 7 bases between. Germline assignment: CDR1 SGHDN and CDR2 FVKESK. Only in-frame clones appear in the TCRdb table, and some are missing; sequencing was by immunoSEQ multiplex PCR. The sample shows roughly 25,000 clones, just under 80% of them seen only once.

The clonotype comes from a human donor with breast cancer. The sequencing used lymph node tissue, collected before IRX-2 immunotherapy. V usage is TRBV14 and J usage is TRBJ1-2; no definite D call. The CDR3 reads CASSQAPSYGYTF. The CDR3 DNA reads TGTGCCAGCAGCCAAGCCCCGAGCTATGGCTACACCTTC.